The 30 T cell receptor beta chains given below trace back to one sample, sequenced in a study of blood T cell repertoires in COVID-19 (TCRdb year 2020). The library was built by means of the immunoSEQ multiplex PCR assay. TCRdb re-hosts the immuneACCESS table, in-frame sequences only. Its copies lack some clones; in the studies checked, an unresolved V gene accounts for under half of them, and the cause for the rest is not known. The sample table records approximately 300,000 clones; more than 85% of these occur just once. In total, the top ten clones hold about 18% of the sample. The sample taken for sequencing was PBMCs or T cells enriched from blood (not recorded which). The receptors were sampled from a young woman who had recovered from COVID-19.

The rearrangement joins TRBV28 to TRBJ2-3; 8 nucleotides align to TRBD2. Unmatched junction bases numbered 4, after V lost 3 bases and J lost 2 bases. The CDR3 has 15 amino acids. CDR1 and CDR2 from the germline V gene are MDHEN and SYDVKM. In DNA, the CDR3 is TGTGCCAGCAGTTTTTGGCGGGAGGACACAGATACGCAGTATTTT. Its protein product is CASSFWREDTDTQYF.

The chain uses TRBV18 and TRBJ2-7; D ambiguous. Trimming took 2 bases from V and 0 from J, leaving 14 bases between them. Germline V gives CDR1 KGHSH, CDR2 LQKENI. The length of the CDR3 is 16 residues. In nucleotides, the CDR3 is TGTGCCAGCTCACCATATGTACAGACGAGCTCCTACGAGCAGTACTTC. Its translation: CASSPYVQTSSYEQYF.

The rearrangement joins TRBV19 to TRBJ2-5; D perhaps matches TRBD2 (6 bases). Germline-derived CDR1 and CDR2 are LNHDA and SQIVND (reference sequence). V lost 4 bases to trimming and J lost 5 bases, with 20 bases between them. This CDR3 region has 16 residues. CDR3 DNA sequence: TGTGCCAGTAGTAGGCGCGCGGGATTTTTTGGGGAGACCCAGTACTTC. Protein sequence: CASSRRAGFFGETQYF.

This chain uses TRBV5-6 with TRBJ2-3; TRBD2 matches 8 bases. The CDR3 spans 14 residues. Germline-derived CDR1 and CDR2 are SGHDT and YYEEEE. The ends lost 3 bases at V and 1 base at J; junction bases unmatched: 1. The CDR3 loop is CASSYGRGTDTQYF. The CDR3 DNA sequence: TGTGCCAGCAGCTACGGGAGGGGCACAGATACGCAGTATTTT.

In DNA, the CDR3 is TGTGCCACCAGTGAGGAGGGTGAGCAGTTCTTC. Its translation is CATSEEGEQFF. The chain couples TRBV24-1 to TRBJ2-1; the D gene is possibly TRBD2 (6 bases). This CDR3 is built from 11 residues. Trimming removed 4 bases from V and 9 bases from J, with 6 bases in between. CDR1 and CDR2 from the germline V gene are KGHDR and SFDVKD.

The chain combines TRBV5-5 with TRBJ2-1, with D hard to call. There are 15 residues in the CDR3. V dropped 1 base and J dropped 12 bases, with 20 bases sitting between them. Germline loops: CDR1 SGHKS, CDR2 YYEKEE (reference sequence). The CDR3 reads CASSLLPAGAFGQFF. The CDR3 DNA sequence: TGTGCCAGCAGCTTGTTGCCGGCCGGAGCTTTCGGGCAGTTCTTC. The full variable domain, with the rest looked up from reference TRBV5-5 and TRBJ2-1, is DAGVTQSPTHLIKTRGQQVTLRCSPISGHKSVSWYQQVLGQGPQFIFQYYEKEERGRGNFPDRFSARQFPNYSSELNVNALLLGDSALYLCASSLLPAGAFGQFFGPGTRLTVL.

The chain joins TRBV5-5 to TRBJ2-3, with TRBD2 matching 8 bases. The V segment lost 4 bases and the J segment 0 bases; nucleotides outside the gene matches: 13. Germline V lookup: CDR1 SGHKS, CDR2 YYEKEE (reference sequence). The CDR3 extends over 18 amino acids. The CDR3 coding sequence is TGTGCCAGCAGCCTGTATAGGCCGACTAGCGTTAGCACAGATACGCAGTATTTT. Protein product: CASSLYRPTSVSTDTQYF.

The chain links TRBV2 to TRBJ1-2; TRBD1 matches at 7 bases. The junction had 17 bases not matched to a gene; V was cut back by 6 bases and J by 7 bases. CDR3 size: 16 residues. Germline V gives CDR1 SNHLY, CDR2 FYNNEI. Here the CDR3 reads CASRPHQQGTVSGYTF. The CDR3 DNA reads as TGTGCCAGCAGACCACATCAACAGGGGACCGTTTCTGGCTACACCTTC.

The chain uses TRBV11-3 and TRBJ1-1, with D unresolved. Between the trimmed V and J ends, which lost 5 bases and 7 bases, there was a span of 20 bases. CDR1 and CDR2 from the germline V gene are SGHNT and YENEEA. The CDR3 runs 15 residues. The CDR3 DNA is TGTGCCAGCAGCCCGCGCGGGCCCGGGCCAGGTGAAGCTTTCTTT. Its protein product is CASSPRGPGPGEAFF.

The rearrangement uses TRBV24-1 and TRBJ2-7; 12 nucleotides line up with TRBD1. This CDR3 is built from 18 residues. V shed 3 bases, J shed 9 bases, and the junction held 17 bases outside the gene matches. Per the germline V gene, CDR1 is KGHDR and CDR2 is SFDVKD. Written as DNA, the CDR3 is TGTGCCACCAGTGATCCTGGGGACAGGGGGCACTTCTCTGAGGGGCAGTACTTC. This encodes CATSDPGDRGHFSEGQYF.

This chain uses TRBV9 with TRBJ2-4; unclear D gene. There are 15 residues in the CDR3. V shed 0 bases and J shed 0 bases, with 7 bases lying between them. Germline values: CDR1 SGDLS, CDR2 YYNGEE. This CDR3 reads CASSVGLLAKNIQYF. The CDR3 DNA reads as TGTGCCAGCAGCGTAGGTCTACTAGCCAAAAACATTCAGTACTTC.

The chain couples TRBV7-2 to TRBJ1-4, with D unclear. The ends were cut back, 1 base at V and 0 bases at J, with 9 bases in the middle. Germline CDR1 and CDR2: SGHTA and FQGNSA. The CDR3 consists of 16 residues. The CDR3 DNA reads TGTGCCAGCAGCTTAGAAGCCCTTTCAACTAATGAAAAACTGTTTTTT. Translated: CASSLEALSTNEKLFF.

This rearrangement joins TRBV5-4 to TRBJ2-7; 7 bases match TRBD1. V lost 4 bases to trimming and J lost 2 bases; unmatched junction nucleotides: 9. There are 15 residues in the CDR3. The germline CDR1 and CDR2 sequences are SGHNT and YYREEE (reference sequence). The CDR3 here is CASSVTGAIAYEQYF. Here the CDR3 DNA reads TGTGCCAGCAGCGTCACAGGGGCCATTGCCTACGAGCAGTACTTC.

This clone was observed a single time. This sequence joins TRBV7-8 and TRBJ1-1; the D is unclear. The CDR3 runs to 14 residues. Per germline, CDR1 SGHVS and CDR2 FQNEAQ. V was pared by 5 bases and J by 10 bases, with 20 bases between. The DNA of the CDR3 is TGTGCCAGCAGCCCAACTCAAGCGAGGTCGGTAGCTTTCTTT. This encodes CASSPTQARSVAFF.

The chain is built from TRBV5-5 and TRBJ2-5; 7 positions agree with TRBD1. Trimming took 4 bases from V and 5 from J; bases not matched to a gene: 8. The CDR3 is 14 residues long. Germline CDR1 is SGHKS and CDR2 is YYEKEE (reference sequence). CDR3 sequence reads: CASSPPDRVETQYF. The DNA for the CDR3 is TGTGCCAGCAGCCCGCCCGACAGGGTTGAGACCCAGTACTTC. Full variable domain (missing parts from reference TRBV5-5 and TRBJ2-5): DAGVTQSPTHLIKTRGQQVTLRCSPISGHKSVSWYQQVLGQGPQFIFQYYEKEERGRGNFPDRFSARQFPNYSSELNVNALLLGDSALYLCASSPPDRVETQYFGPGTRLLVL.

This clone was counted ten times or more. This chain joins TRBV5-1 and TRBJ2-1, with 10 bases identical to TRBD1. The V gene's germline CDR1 is SGHRS and CDR2 YFSETQ. Trimming took 3 bases from V and 3 from J; bases not matched to a gene: 9. CDR3 size: 17 residues. The CDR3 sequence: CASSSGTGAPHYNEQFF. The CDR3 DNA is TGCGCCAGCAGCTCCGGGACAGGGGCGCCCCACTACAATGAGCAGTTCTTC.

The gene calls are TRBV27 and TRBJ2-3, with TRBD2 matching over 8 bases. V lost 2 bases, J lost 0 bases, and 4 bases stayed unmatched. This CDR3 comprises 16 residues. Germline V lookup: CDR1 MNHEY, CDR2 SMNVEV (reference sequence). CDR3 in amino acids: CASSLQAGVSTDTQYF. CDR3 DNA: TGTGCCAGCAGTTTACAAGCGGGAGTTAGCACAGATACGCAGTATTTT.

This chain's CDR3 is CASSERGGRTLHF. Written as DNA, the CDR3 is TGTGCCAGTAGCGAGCGCGGGGGTCGTACTCTCCACTTT. The chain couples TRBV19 to TRBJ1-6; TRBD1 might be the D (5 bases). The CDR3 is 13 residues long. The V gene's germline CDR1 is LNHDA and CDR2 SQIVND (reference sequence). The germline V and J ends were trimmed by 6 bases and 16 bases, with 19 bases remaining between them.

V gene TRBV27 combines with J gene TRBJ2-3, with D maybe TRBD2 (5 bases). The CDR3 has 16 amino acids. Germline-derived CDR1 and CDR2 are MNHEY and SMNVEV (reference sequence). Trimming took off 0 bases at V and 0 bases at J, with 10 bases between the two ends. CDR3 in amino acids: CASSLSRRASTDTQYF. Written as DNA, the CDR3 is TGTGCCAGCAGTTTATCTAGGCGGGCCAGCACAGATACGCAGTATTTT.

V gene TRBV20-1 combines with J gene TRBJ2-3; perhaps TRBD2 as D (5 bases). Germline CDR1 reads DFQATT; CDR2 reads SNEGSKA (reference sequence). V was clipped by 3 bases and J by 3 bases, with 13 bases between them. This CDR3 contains 14 residues. CDR3 sequence reads: CSASTSGSTDTQYF. CDR3 nucleotides: TGCAGTGCTAGTACAAGCGGTAGTACAGATACGCAGTATTTT.

The chain uses TRBV12-2 and TRBJ1-5; the table calls TRBD1, which could not be checked here. TRBV12-2 is termed a pseudogene. This CDR3 is built from 16 residues. CDR3 DNA: TGTGCAAGTCGCTTAGTCGCCAGGCCGTACAATCAGCCCCAGCATTTT. Its translation: CASRLVARPYNQPQHF.

This chain uses TRBV18 with TRBJ1-2, with a weak D call TRBD1 (6 bases). The CDR3 runs 13 residues. V lost 6 bases and J 3 bases, leaving 11 bases between the germline ends. CDR1 KGHSH and CDR2 LQKENI come from the germline V gene. The CDR3 loop is CASSPHRDYGYTF. The CDR3 DNA follows: TGTGCCAGCTCCCCCCACAGGGACTATGGCTACACCTTC.

The V and J genes are TRBV24-1 and TRBJ1-2; D gene unclear. Germline V gene data show CDR1 as KGHDR and CDR2 as SFDVKD. This CDR3 has 13 residues. V was cut by 1 base and J by 7 bases, with 9 bases left in between. CDR3 region: CATSDFGGFGYTF. In DNA, the CDR3 is TGTGCCACCAGTGATTTTGGTGGCTTTGGCTACACCTTC.

The chain uses TRBV6-1 and TRBJ2-7; D unclear. V was pared by 3 bases and J by 0 bases, with 12 bases between. The CDR3 covers 15 residues. Per germline, CDR1 MNHNS and CDR2 SASEGT. CDR3 DNA: TGTGCCAGCAGTGAGGGCGTACCAGCCTCCTACGAGCAGTACTTC. Protein product: CASSEGVPASYEQYF.

The chain links TRBV5-6 to TRBJ2-1, with 10 bases identical to TRBD1. The length of the CDR3 is 14 residues. In germline, CDR1 is SGHDT, CDR2 YYEEEE. The V gene end was trimmed by 7 bases and the J gene end by 6 bases; junction bases not matched to a gene: 7. CDR3: CASADRGMVNEQFF. The CDR3 region has the DNA TGTGCCAGCGCGGACAGGGGGATGGTCAATGAGCAGTTCTTC.

V usage is TRBV11-2 and J usage is TRBJ2-1, with D possibly matching TRBD1 (7 bases). The V gene lost 1 base and the J gene lost 2 bases, with 12 bases spanning the gap. The germline V gene has CDR1 SGHAT and CDR2 FQNNGV. This CDR3 is built from 16 residues. The CDR3 protein is CASSLVPGGTYNEQFF. In nucleotides, the CDR3 is TGTGCCAGCAGCTTAGTCCCAGGGGGGACCTACAATGAGCAGTTCTTC.

The chain employs TRBV7-9 and TRBJ1-2; the D gene is possibly TRBD1 (5 bases). CDR1 is SEHNR, CDR2 FQNEAQ, per germline (reference sequence). The CDR3 runs to 15 residues. V was trimmed by 7 bases and J by 3 bases, leaving 18 bases between them. As DNA, the CDR3 is TGTGCCAGCACCGCAGGGATTTCAGACTACTATGGCTACACCTTC. Protein: CASTAGISDYYGYTF.

The rearrangement links TRBV2 to TRBJ1-3; TRBD1 is a possible D gene (5 bases). The germline gives CDR1 SNHLY, CDR2 FYNNEI. V lost 5 bases to trimming and J lost 2 bases, with 10 bases between them. The CDR3 covers 14 residues. In DNA, the CDR3 is TGTGCCAGCAGTCCAAGGGGAACTGGAAACACCATATATTTT. Its protein product is CASSPRGTGNTIYF.

The chain links TRBV25-1 to TRBJ2-3, with 9 bases lining up with TRBD2. Germline V gene lookup returns CDR1 MGHDK and CDR2 SYGVNS. This CDR3 spans 15 amino acids. Germline trimming cut 6 bases from V and 3 bases from J; bases unmatched to any gene: 7. CDR3 sequence: CASRLAGAGTDTQYF. CDR3 sequence (DNA): TGTGCCAGCAGGTTAGCGGGAGCCGGGACAGATACGCAGTATTTT.

This chain connects TRBV18 to TRBJ1-3; TRBD1 is a possible D gene (6 bases). The CDR3 spans 17 residues. V was pared by 2 bases and J by 0 bases, with 14 bases between. The germline V gene encodes CDR1 KGHSH and CDR2 LQKENI. Here the CDR3 reads CASSPETGGASGNTIYF. CDR3 nucleotides: TGTGCCAGCTCACCAGAGACGGGGGGGGCCTCTGGAAACACCATATATTTT.